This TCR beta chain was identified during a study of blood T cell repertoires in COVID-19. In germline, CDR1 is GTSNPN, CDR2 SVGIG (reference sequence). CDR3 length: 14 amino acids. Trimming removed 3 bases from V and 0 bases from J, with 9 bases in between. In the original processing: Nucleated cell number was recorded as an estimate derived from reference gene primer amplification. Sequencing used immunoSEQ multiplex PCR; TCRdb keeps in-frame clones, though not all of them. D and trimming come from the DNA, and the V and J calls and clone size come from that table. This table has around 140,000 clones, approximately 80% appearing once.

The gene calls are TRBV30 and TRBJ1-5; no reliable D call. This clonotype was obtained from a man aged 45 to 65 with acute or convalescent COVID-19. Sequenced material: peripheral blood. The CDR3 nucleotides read TGTGCCTGGAGCGCGCAGGCTAGCAATCAGCCCCAGCATTTT. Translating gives CAWSAQASNQPQHF.